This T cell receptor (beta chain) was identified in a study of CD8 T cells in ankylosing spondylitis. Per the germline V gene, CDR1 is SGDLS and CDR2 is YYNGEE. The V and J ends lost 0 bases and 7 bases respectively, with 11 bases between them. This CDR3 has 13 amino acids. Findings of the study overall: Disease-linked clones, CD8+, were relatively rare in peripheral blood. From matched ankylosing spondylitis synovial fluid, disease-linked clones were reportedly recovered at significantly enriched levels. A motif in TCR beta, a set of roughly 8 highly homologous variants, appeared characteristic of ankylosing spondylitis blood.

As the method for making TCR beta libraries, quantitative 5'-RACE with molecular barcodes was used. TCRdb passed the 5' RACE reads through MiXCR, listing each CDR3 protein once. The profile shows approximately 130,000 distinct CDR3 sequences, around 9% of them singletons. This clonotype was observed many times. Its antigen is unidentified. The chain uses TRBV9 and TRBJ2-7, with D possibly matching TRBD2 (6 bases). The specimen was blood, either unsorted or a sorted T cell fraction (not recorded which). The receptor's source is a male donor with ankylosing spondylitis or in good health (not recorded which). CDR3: CASSVAGSGEQYF. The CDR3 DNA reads TGTGCCAGCAGCGTAGCTGGGAGCGGGGAGCAGTACTTC. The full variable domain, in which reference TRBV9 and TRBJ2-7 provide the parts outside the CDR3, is DSGVTQTPKHLITATGQRVTLRCSPRSGDLSVYWYQQSLDQGLQFLIQYYNGEERAKGNILERFSAQQFPDLHSELNLSSLELGDSALYFCASSVAGSGEQYFGPGTRLTVT.